This TCR beta chain emerged from a study of cytomegalovirus exposure and HLA in healthy donors. Study-wide results and limits: Clonal expansion was found to be greater in HLA-associated TCR beta chains than in equally common others in a later analysis. In all likelihood, a cluster of highly shared sequence variants was a sequencing artifact.

Both 60 Vbeta primers and 13 Jbeta primers went into the PCR. Generated by immunoSEQ multiplex PCR, the TCRdb table keeps only in-frame clones and is missing some. Of approximately 150,000 clones in the sample, roughly 76% were seen once. In regard to this clone: What it recognizes is unknown.

V trimming: 4 bases; J trimming: 2 bases; junction bases outside the gene matches: 9. The CDR3 loop spans 16 amino acids. CDR1 and CDR2 from the germline V gene are MGHRA and YSYEKL. The receptor was isolated from a male donor in good health and CMV-seronegative. Sequenced input: PBMCs. The chain couples TRBV4-1 to TRBJ2-7; 9 bases align to TRBD1. CDR3: CASSREPGQGTYEQYF. The CDR3, as DNA: TGCGCCAGCAGCCGAGAACCGGGACAGGGCACCTACGAGCAGTACTTC.